These 14 T cell receptor beta chains share one sample of origin, sequenced in a study of blood T cells in healthy people across ages. Combining a sample-barcoded 5' primer with a J-beta primer mix, a second PCR ran for about 7 to 11 cycles. TCRdb re-called the 5' RACE reads through MiXCR, storing one row per CDR3 protein. Of approximately 800,000 distinct CDR3 sequences listed, around two thirds were seen once; the top ten hold roughly 25%. Sequencing was performed on blood. The receptor set was obtained from a young man in good health.

The chain joins TRBV5-1 to TRBJ2-3; perhaps TRBD1 as D (5 bases). The CDR3 sequence is 14 residues long. V was clipped by 2 bases and J by 8 bases, with 15 bases between them. CDR1 is SGHRS, CDR2 YFSETQ, per germline. The CDR3 coding sequence is TGCGCCAGCAGCTTAAAGGGGTTCGGATCTACGCAGTATTTT. Its protein product is CASSLKGFGSTQYF.

This clonotype was seen a handful of times. The J gene is TRBJ2-7, the V gene TRBV15; perhaps TRBD1 as D (6 bases). The CDR3 is 14 residues long. V lost 4 bases to trimming and J lost 0 bases, with 10 bases between them. Germline CDR1 is LNHNV and CDR2 is YYDKDF (reference sequence). CDR3 nucleotides: TGTGCCACCAGCACCCAGGGGAGCTCCTACGAGCAGTACTTC. Residues: CATSTQGSSYEQYF.

The DNA of the CDR3 is TGTGCCAGCAGCTCTCCACTAGCGGCGTGGAACCTACAAGAGACCCAGTACTTC. Translation: CASSSPLAAWNLQETQYF. This sequence joins TRBV7-2 and TRBJ2-4, with TRBD2 matching over 8 bases. The DNA end favors TRBJ2-5, so the J call may be wrong. CDR3 size: 18 residues. Germline CDR1 reads SGHTA; CDR2 reads FQGNSA.

The rearrangement joins TRBV20-1 to TRBJ1-2, with 7 bases fitting TRBD1. Per the germline V gene, CDR1 is DFQATT and CDR2 is SNEGSKA (reference sequence). The CDR3 loop spans 15 amino acids. The V and J ends lost 0 bases and 8 bases, in that order; junction bases with no gene match: 12. Here the CDR3 reads CSAREVTGDLRGYTF. The CDR3 region has the DNA TGCAGTGCTAGAGAGGTTACAGGGGACCTGCGGGGCTACACCTTC.

For this clonotype: The junction does not match germline at one end; this may be a read error. The V gene is TRBV12-3 or TRBV12-4, the J gene TRBJ2-5; 9 nucleotides align to TRBD1. The CDR3 has 14 residues. The CDR3 spells CASSQGTGQGTQYF. The CDR3 DNA reads as TGTGCCAGCAGTCAGGGGACAGGGCAAGGGACCCAGTACTTC.

The chain recombines TRBV5-1 with TRBJ2-7; D might be TRBD2 (5 bases). The V and J ends lost 0 bases and 3 bases respectively, with 13 bases between them. This CDR3 has 15 amino acids. Germline lookup yields CDR1 SGHRS and CDR2 YFSETQ. CDR3 loop: CASSLEPRAFYEQYF. DNA for the CDR3: TGCGCCAGCAGCTTGGAACCGCGGGCGTTCTACGAGCAGTACTTC.

The gene calls are TRBV4-3 and TRBJ2-7; D is ambiguous. With the DNA end fitting TRBJ2-5 better, the J assignment may be wrong. This CDR3 has 13 residues. CDR1 is LGHNA and CDR2 is YSLEER in the germline V gene. The CDR3 is CASSQGALETQYF. The CDR3 DNA reads TGCGCCAGCAGCCAAGGTGCGCTAGAGACCCAGTACTTC.

The V and J genes are TRBV2 and TRBJ2-5, with D perhaps being TRBD1 or TRBD2 (6 bases each). Trimming left V 5 bases short and J 4 bases short, with 17 bases between. This CDR3 spans 15 amino acids. Germline V CDR1 and CDR2: SNHLY, FYNNEI. The CDR3 DNA reads as TGTGCCAGCAGTCGCCCTCCACCGGGGGCAGAGACCCAGTACTTC. Translating gives CASSRPPPGAETQYF.

The rearrangement uses TRBV12-3 or TRBV12-4 and TRBJ1-1, with 8 bases aligning to TRBD1. This CDR3 region has 17 residues. Germline trimming cut 3 bases from V and 4 bases from J; bases unmatched to any gene: 13. CDR3 nucleotide sequence: TGTGCCAGCAGTTTTGGACAGGGTACTCTCGCGGTCACTGAAGCTTTCTTT. It codes for CASSFGQGTLAVTEAFF.

V gene TRBV27 combines with J gene TRBJ2-2; 7 bases align to TRBD1. Looked up from germline, CDR1 is MNHEY and CDR2 is SMNVEV (reference sequence). The junction had 15 bases not matched to a gene; V was cut back by 0 bases and J by 5 bases. This CDR3 spans 19 amino acids. The CDR3 loop is CASSLSILSETGKTGELFF. The DNA of the CDR3 is TGTGCCAGCAGTTTATCGATCCTTAGCGAGACAGGGAAGACCGGGGAGCTGTTTTTT.

This clonotype showed up just a few times. The gene calls are TRBV14 and TRBJ2-6; maybe TRBD1 (6 bases). The CDR3 covers 18 residues. V lost 1 base, J lost 0 bases, and 13 bases lay in between. Germline loops: CDR1 SGHDN, CDR2 FVKESK. Here the CDR3 reads CASSQVLGTSSGANVLTF. The CDR3 DNA is TGTGCCAGCAGCCAAGTCTTAGGGACAAGCTCTGGGGCCAACGTCCTGACTTTC.

The chain recombines TRBV7-2 with TRBJ2-1; D remains ambiguous. V lost 1 base and J 5 bases, leaving 6 bases between the germline ends. This CDR3 region has 13 residues. Germline-derived CDR1 and CDR2 are SGHTA and FQGNSA. The CDR3 nucleotides read TGTGCCAGCAGCTTAGAGGCCAACAATGAGCAGTTCTTC. It is translated as CASSLEANNEQFF.

This clonotype came up a few times. The rearrangement links TRBV27 to TRBJ2-5; perhaps TRBD2 as D (5 bases). This CDR3 is 13 amino acids long. Germline-derived CDR1 and CDR2 are MNHEY and SMNVEV (reference sequence). V was trimmed by 5 bases and J by 10 bases, leaving 17 bases between them. DNA of the CDR3: TGTGCCAGCAGTCCCGGACCTTTCCGGGACCAGTACTTC. Protein: CASSPGPFRDQYF.

This chain links TRBV28 with TRBJ2-4; 8 bases agree with TRBD1. CDR1 is MDHEN, CDR2 SYDVKM, per germline. The CDR3 extends over 14 amino acids. V lost 11 bases, J lost 13 bases, and 19 bases stayed unmatched. The chain's CDR3 is CAGAPGQAEEEQYF. CDR3 in DNA: TGTGCCGGAGCCCCGGGACAGGCGGAAGAGGAGCAGTACTTC.